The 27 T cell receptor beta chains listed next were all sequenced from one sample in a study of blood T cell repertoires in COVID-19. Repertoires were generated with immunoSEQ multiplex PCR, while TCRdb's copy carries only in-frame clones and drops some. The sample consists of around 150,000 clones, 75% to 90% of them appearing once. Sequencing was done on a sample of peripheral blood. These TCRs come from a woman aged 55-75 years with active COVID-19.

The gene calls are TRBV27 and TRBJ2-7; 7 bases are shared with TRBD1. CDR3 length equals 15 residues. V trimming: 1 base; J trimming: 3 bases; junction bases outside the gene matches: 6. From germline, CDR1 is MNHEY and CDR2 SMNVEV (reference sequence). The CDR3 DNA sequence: TGTGCCAGCAGTTTATACGGACAGGACCTCTACGAGCAGTACTTC. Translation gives CASSLYGQDLYEQYF.

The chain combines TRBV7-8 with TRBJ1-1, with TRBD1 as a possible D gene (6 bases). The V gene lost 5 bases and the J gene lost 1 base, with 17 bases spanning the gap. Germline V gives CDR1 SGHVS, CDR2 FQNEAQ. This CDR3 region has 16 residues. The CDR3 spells CASSRVEARGNTEAFF. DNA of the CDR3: TGTGCCAGCAGCCGGGTGGAGGCCAGGGGGAACACTGAAGCTTTCTTT.

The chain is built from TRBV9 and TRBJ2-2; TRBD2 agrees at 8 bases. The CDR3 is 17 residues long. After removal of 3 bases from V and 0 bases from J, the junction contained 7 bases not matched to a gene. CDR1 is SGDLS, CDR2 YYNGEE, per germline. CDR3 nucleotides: TGTGCCAGCAGCGCCGCTCCGGGACTAGCGAACACCGGGGAGCTGTTTTTT. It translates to CASSAAPGLANTGELFF.

The CDR3 spells CASSGPTPRGSTDTQYF. DNA for the CDR3: TGTGCCAGCAGTGGCCCGACCCCACGCGGGAGTACAGATACGCAGTATTTT. V gene TRBV2 combines with J gene TRBJ2-3; 7 nucleotides match TRBD2. The CDR3 consists of 17 residues. Germline-derived CDR1 and CDR2 are SNHLY and FYNNEI. V trimming: 4 bases; J trimming: 3 bases; junction bases outside the gene matches: 13.

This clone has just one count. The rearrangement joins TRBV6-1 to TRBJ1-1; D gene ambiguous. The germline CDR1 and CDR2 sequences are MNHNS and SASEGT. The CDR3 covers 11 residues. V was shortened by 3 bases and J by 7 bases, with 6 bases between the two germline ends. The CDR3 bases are TGTGCCAGCAGTGAGTGGAGTGAAGCTTTCTTT. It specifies CASSEWSEAFF.

CDR3 DNA sequence: TGTGCCAGCAGTTTAGACAGGGCTCGGGAGCAGTACTTC. Protein product: CASSLDRAREQYF. The chain employs TRBV28 and TRBJ2-7; 7 nucleotides match TRBD1. CDR1 and CDR2 (germline): MDHEN, SYDVKM. V was clipped by 2 bases and J by 7 bases; unmatched bases: 5. The CDR3 is made up of 13 amino acids. The full variable domain, its missing parts supplied by reference TRBV28 and TRBJ2-7, is DVKVTQSSRYLVKRTGEKVFLECVQDMDHENMFWYRQDPGLGLRLIYFSYDVKMKEKGDIPEGYSVSREKKERFSLILESASTNQTSMYLCASSLDRAREQYFGPGTRLTVT.

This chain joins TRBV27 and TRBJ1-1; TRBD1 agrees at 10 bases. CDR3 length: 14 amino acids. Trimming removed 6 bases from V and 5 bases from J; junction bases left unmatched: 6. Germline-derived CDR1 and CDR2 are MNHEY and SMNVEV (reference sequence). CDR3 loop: CASSRQGARTEAFF. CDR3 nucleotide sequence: TGTGCCAGCAGCAGACAGGGGGCGAGGACTGAAGCTTTCTTT.

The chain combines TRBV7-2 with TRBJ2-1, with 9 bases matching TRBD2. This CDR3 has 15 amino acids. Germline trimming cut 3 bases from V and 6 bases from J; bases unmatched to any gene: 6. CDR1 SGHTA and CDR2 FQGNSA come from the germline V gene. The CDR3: CASSFSGGGGNEQFF. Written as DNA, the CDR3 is TGTGCCAGCAGCTTCTCCGGCGGGGGGGGCAATGAGCAGTTCTTC. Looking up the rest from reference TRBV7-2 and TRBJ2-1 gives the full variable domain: GAGVSQSPSNKVTEKGKDVELRCDPISGHTALYWYRQSLGQGLEFLIYFQGNSAPDKSGLPSDRFSAERTGGSVSTLTIQRTQQEDSAVYLCASSFSGGGGNEQFFGPGTRLTVL.

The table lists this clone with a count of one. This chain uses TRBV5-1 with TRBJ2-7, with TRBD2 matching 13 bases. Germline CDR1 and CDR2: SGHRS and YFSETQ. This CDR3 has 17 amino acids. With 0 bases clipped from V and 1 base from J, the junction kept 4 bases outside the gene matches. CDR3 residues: CASSLDGLAGVSYEQYF. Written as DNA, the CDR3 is TGCGCCAGCAGCTTGGATGGACTAGCGGGAGTTTCCTACGAGCAGTACTTC.

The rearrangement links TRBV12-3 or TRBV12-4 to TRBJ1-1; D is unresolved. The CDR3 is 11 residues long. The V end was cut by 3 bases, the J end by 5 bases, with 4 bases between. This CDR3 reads CASSLRTEAFF. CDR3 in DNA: TGTGCCAGCAGTTTGAGGACTGAAGCTTTCTTT.

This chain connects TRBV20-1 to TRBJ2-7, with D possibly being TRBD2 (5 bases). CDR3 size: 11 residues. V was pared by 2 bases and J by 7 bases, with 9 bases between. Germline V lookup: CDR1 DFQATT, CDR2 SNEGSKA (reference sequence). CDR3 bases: TGCAGTGCTAGATACCAGCGGGAGCAGTACTTC. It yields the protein CSARYQREQYF.

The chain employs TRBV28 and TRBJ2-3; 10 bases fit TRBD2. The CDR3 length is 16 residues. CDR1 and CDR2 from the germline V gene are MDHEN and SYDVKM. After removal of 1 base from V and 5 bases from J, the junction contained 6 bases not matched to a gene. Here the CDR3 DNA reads TGTGCCAGCAGTTTATCAGCGGGAGGGCCGGTAGATACGCAGTATTTT. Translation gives CASSLSAGGPVDTQYF.

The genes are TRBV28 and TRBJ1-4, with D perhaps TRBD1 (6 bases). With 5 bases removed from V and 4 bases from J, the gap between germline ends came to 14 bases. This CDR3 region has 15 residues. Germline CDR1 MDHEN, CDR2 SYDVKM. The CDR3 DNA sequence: TGTGCCAGCAGTCTCGAGGGGGGGAGTAATGAAAAACTGTTTTTT. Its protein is CASSLEGGSNEKLFF.

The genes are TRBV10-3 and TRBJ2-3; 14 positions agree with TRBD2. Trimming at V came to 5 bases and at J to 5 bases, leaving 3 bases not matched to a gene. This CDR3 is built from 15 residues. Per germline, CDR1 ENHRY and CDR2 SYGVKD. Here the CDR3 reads CAISRGLAGEDTQYF. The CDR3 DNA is TGTGCCATCAGTAGGGGACTAGCGGGGGAAGATACGCAGTATTTT.

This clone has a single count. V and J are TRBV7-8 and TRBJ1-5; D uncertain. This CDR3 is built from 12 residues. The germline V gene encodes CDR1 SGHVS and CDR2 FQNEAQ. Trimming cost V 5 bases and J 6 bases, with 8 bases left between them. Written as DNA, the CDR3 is TGTGCCAGCAGCCATCACGGTCAGCCCCAGCATTTT. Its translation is CASSHHGQPQHF.

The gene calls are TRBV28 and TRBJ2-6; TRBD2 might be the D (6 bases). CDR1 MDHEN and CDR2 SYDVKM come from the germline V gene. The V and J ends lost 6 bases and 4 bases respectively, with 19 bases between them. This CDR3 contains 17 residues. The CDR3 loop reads CASSPGVGRPGANVLTF. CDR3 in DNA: TGTGCCAGCAGCCCTGGGGTGGGGAGGCCAGGGGCCAACGTCCTGACTTTC.

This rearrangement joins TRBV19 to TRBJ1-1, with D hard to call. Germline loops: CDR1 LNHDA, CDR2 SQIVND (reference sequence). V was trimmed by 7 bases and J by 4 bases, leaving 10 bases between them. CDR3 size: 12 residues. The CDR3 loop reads CASKTFSTEAFF. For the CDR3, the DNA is TGTGCCAGTAAAACCTTTAGCACTGAAGCTTTCTTT.

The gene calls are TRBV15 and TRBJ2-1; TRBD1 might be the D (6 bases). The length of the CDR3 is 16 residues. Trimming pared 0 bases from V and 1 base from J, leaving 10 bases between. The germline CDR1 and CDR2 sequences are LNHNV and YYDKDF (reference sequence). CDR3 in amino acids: CATSREGRGSYNEQFF. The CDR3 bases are TGTGCCACCAGCAGAGAGGGCAGGGGTTCCTACAATGAGCAGTTCTTC.

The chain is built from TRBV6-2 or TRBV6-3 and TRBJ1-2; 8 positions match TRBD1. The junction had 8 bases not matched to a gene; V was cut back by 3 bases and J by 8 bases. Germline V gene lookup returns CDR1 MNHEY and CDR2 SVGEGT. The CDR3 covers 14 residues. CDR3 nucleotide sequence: TGTGCCAGCAGTTATCAAGGACAGGGACGAGGCTACACCTTC. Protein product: CASSYQGQGRGYTF.

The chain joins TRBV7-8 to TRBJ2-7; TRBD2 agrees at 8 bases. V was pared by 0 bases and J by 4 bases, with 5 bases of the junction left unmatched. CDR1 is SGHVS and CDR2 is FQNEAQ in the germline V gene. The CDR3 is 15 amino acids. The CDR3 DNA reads TGTGCCAGCAGCTTAGCGTCGGGAGGGTATTACGAGCAGTACTTC. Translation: CASSLASGGYYEQYF.

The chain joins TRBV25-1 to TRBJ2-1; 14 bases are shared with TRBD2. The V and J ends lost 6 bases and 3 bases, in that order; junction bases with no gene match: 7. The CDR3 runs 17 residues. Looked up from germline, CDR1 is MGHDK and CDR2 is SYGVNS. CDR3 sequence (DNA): TGTGCCAGCAGCGACAAGGGACTAGCGGGAGTCTACAATGAGCAGTTCTTC. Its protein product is CASSDKGLAGVYNEQFF. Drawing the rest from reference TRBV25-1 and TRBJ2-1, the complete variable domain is EADIYQTPRYLVIGTGKKITLECSQTMGHDKMYWYQQDPGMELHLIHYSYGVNSTEKGDLSSESTVSRIRTEHFPLTLESARPSHTSQYLCASSDKGLAGVYNEQFFGPGTRLTVL.

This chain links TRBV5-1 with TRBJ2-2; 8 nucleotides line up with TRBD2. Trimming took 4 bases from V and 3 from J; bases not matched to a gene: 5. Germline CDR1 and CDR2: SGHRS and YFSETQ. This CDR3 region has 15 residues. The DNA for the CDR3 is TGCGCCAGCAGCCCGGGAGGGGGAGACACCGGGGAGCTGTTTTTT. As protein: CASSPGGGDTGELFF.

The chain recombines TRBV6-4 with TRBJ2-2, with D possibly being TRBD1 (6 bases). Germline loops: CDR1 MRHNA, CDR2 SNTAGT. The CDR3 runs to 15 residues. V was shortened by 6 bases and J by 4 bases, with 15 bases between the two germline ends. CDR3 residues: CASSPGTSITGELFF. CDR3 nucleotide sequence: TGTGCCAGCAGCCCCGGGACATCGATCACCGGGGAGCTGTTTTTT.

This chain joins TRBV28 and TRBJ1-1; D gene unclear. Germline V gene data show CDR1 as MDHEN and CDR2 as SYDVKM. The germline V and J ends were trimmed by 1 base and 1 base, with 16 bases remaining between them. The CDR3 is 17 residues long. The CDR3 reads CASSLSLPIPRNTEAFF. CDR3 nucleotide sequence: TGTGCCAGCAGTTTATCTCTCCCTATCCCAAGGAACACTGAAGCTTTCTTT.

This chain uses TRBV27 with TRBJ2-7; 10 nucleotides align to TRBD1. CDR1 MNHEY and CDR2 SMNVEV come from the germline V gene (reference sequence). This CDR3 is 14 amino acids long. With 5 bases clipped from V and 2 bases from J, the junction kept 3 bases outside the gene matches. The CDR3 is CASSTTGGPYEQYF. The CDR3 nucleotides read TGTGCCAGCAGTACGACAGGGGGCCCCTACGAGCAGTACTTC.

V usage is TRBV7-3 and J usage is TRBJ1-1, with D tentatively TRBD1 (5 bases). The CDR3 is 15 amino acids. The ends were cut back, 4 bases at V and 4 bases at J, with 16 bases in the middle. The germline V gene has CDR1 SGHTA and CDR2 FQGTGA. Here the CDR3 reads CASSSQGGVRTEAFF. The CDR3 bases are TGTGCCAGCAGCTCCCAGGGTGGGGTTCGCACTGAAGCTTTCTTT.

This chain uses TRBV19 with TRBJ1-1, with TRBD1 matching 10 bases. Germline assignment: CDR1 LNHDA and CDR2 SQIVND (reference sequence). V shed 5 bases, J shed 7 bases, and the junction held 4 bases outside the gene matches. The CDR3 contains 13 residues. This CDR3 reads CASSWDRGDEAFF. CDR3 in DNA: TGTGCCAGTAGTTGGGACAGGGGAGATGAAGCTTTCTTT.